A single sample is the source of the 24 T cell receptor beta chains below, sequenced in a study of blood T cell repertoires in COVID-19. Measured with immunoSEQ multiplex PCR; TCRdb has only the in-frame clones, and not every one. This sample carries about 99,000 clones, around 83% of them seen once, and the ten largest clones take less than 2%. Sequencing was done on a sample of peripheral blood. The origin of the receptors is a man between 70 and 80 years old with active or convalescent COVID-19.

The V and J genes are TRBV5-1 and TRBJ1-3, with 7 bases matching TRBD1. Looked up from germline, CDR1 is SGHRS and CDR2 is YFSETQ. The ends lost 0 bases at V and 8 bases at J; junction bases unmatched: 5. The CDR3 extends over 14 amino acids. The CDR3 region is CASSLGTGVYTIYF. As DNA, the CDR3 is TGCGCCAGCAGCTTGGGGACAGGAGTTTACACCATATATTTT. The full variable domain, its missing parts supplied by reference TRBV5-1 and TRBJ1-3, is KAGVTQTPRYLIKTRGQQVTLSCSPISGHRSVSWYQQTPGQGLQFLFEYFSETQRNKGNFPGRFSGRQFSNSRSEMNVSTLELGDSALYLCASSLGTGVYTIYFGEGSWLTVV.

This clone was counted only a few times. V usage is TRBV5-1 and J usage is TRBJ2-1; perhaps TRBD1 as D (5 bases). CDR3 size: 14 residues. Trimming took 0 bases from V and 6 from J, leaving 10 bases between them. Germline CDR1 reads SGHRS; CDR2 reads YFSETQ. The CDR3: CASSLGDSRNEQFF. CDR3 nucleotide sequence: TGCGCCAGCAGCTTGGGTGACAGCCGCAATGAGCAGTTCTTC.

The genes are TRBV13 and TRBJ2-7; TRBD1 matches 7 bases. From germline, CDR1 is PRHDT and CDR2 FYEKMQ (reference sequence). V lost 5 bases, J lost 5 bases, and 6 bases stayed unmatched. The CDR3 is 13 amino acids. The CDR3 spells CASSARQGHEQYF. CDR3 sequence (DNA): TGTGCCAGCAGCGCTCGACAGGGCCACGAGCAGTACTTC.

V is TRBV7-2 and J is TRBJ2-2; no definite D call. V gave up 3 bases and J gave up 4 bases, with 9 bases separating them. The CDR3 has 14 amino acids. The V gene's germline CDR1 is SGHTA and CDR2 FQGNSA. The CDR3, as DNA: TGTGCCAGCAGCTTTAACGCCGGCACCGGGGAGCTGTTTTTT. It encodes CASSFNAGTGELFF.

The chain links TRBV7-2 to TRBJ2-5, with D perhaps matching TRBD1 (6 bases). CDR3 length: 14 residues. Germline CDR1 reads SGHTA; CDR2 reads FQGNSA. V shed 3 bases and J shed 2 bases, with 10 bases lying between them. DNA of the CDR3: TGTGCCAGCAGCTTGGGGACAACACAAGAGACCCAGTACTTC. Its protein is CASSLGTTQETQYF. Complete variable domain (other parts from reference TRBV7-2 and TRBJ2-5): GAGVSQSPSNKVTEKGKDVELRCDPISGHTALYWYRQSLGQGLEFLIYFQGNSAPDKSGLPSDRFSAERTGGSVSTLTIQRTQQEDSAVYLCASSLGTTQETQYFGPGTRLLVL.

The chain links TRBV7-9 to TRBJ1-1; D remains unclear. The V gene's germline CDR1 is SEHNR and CDR2 FQNEAQ (reference sequence). The CDR3 has 13 residues. Trimming pared 2 bases from V and 6 bases from J, leaving 10 bases between. CDR3 in DNA: TGTGCCAGCAGCTTATTGTCGGGAGCTGAAGCTTTCTTT. This gives the protein CASSLLSGAEAFF.

The chain carries TRBV28 and TRBJ1-6; 9 nucleotides line up with TRBD1. V lost 4 bases and J lost 7; bases outside the gene matches: 5. CDR1 is MDHEN and CDR2 is SYDVKM in the germline V gene. This CDR3 has 15 amino acids. The CDR3 region is CASSYGQGSNSPLHF. CDR3 nucleotides: TGTGCCAGCAGTTATGGACAGGGGTCAAATTCACCCCTCCACTTT.

The chain carries TRBV6-2 or TRBV6-3 and TRBJ1-5, with a weak D call TRBD1 (6 bases). CDR3 length: 15 amino acids. V gave up 3 bases and J gave up 3 bases, with 12 bases separating them. Germline CDR1 is MNHEY and CDR2 is SVGEGT. CDR3 in DNA: TGTGCCAGCAGTTATGGGGGGGCCTACAATCAGCCCCAGCATTTT. Translating gives CASSYGGAYNQPQHF.

The chain combines TRBV2 with TRBJ2-7; TRBD2 aligns across 7 bases. The CDR3 length is 18 residues. Germline V lookup: CDR1 SNHLY, CDR2 FYNNEI. V shed 8 bases and J 2 bases; nucleotides not matched to a gene: 21. The CDR3 bases are TGTGCCAGCGCCCCAGGGACTACTCAACGAACAGGACCCTACGAGCAGTACTTC. Protein sequence: CASAPGTTQRTGPYEQYF.

The CDR3, as DNA: TGTGCCAGCAGCCCGCCCGCTAGCATGAACACTGAAGCTTTCTTT. Amino acid sequence: CASSPPASMNTEAFF. V is TRBV5-4 and J is TRBJ1-1, with D unresolved. Germline CDR1 SGHNT, CDR2 YYREEE (reference sequence). V was trimmed by 4 bases and J by 0 bases, leaving 13 bases between them. CDR3 length: 15 residues.

The chain recombines TRBV3-1 (or the pseudogene TRBV3-2) with TRBJ1-5, with 7 positions matching TRBD1. The V gene's germline CDR1 is LGHDT and CDR2 YNNKEL (reference sequence). CDR3 length: 14 amino acids. V was clipped by 3 bases and J by 7 bases; unmatched bases: 6. The CDR3 coding sequence is TGTGCCAGCAGCCACGGACAGGCGAGGCAGCCCCAGCATTTT. This sequence encodes CASSHGQARQPQHF.

The chain couples TRBV7-9 to TRBJ2-7; 8 bases map to TRBD2. Germline V lookup: CDR1 SEHNR, CDR2 FQNEAQ (reference sequence). The V gene end was trimmed by 1 base and the J gene end by 2 bases; junction bases not matched to a gene: 4. This CDR3 has 15 residues. The CDR3 is CASSLVVSGAYEQYF. In DNA, the CDR3 is TGTGCCAGCAGCTTAGTTGTTAGCGGGGCCTACGAGCAGTACTTC. The variable domain in full, with the rest retrieved from reference TRBV7-9 and TRBJ2-7, is DTGVSQNPRHKITKRGQNVTFRCDPISEHNRLYWYRQTLGQGPEFLTYFQNEAQLEKSRLLSDRFSAERPKGSFSTLEIQRTEQGDSAMYLCASSLVVSGAYEQYFGPGTRLTVT.

This chain uses TRBV15 with TRBJ2-1, with a weak D call TRBD2 (7 bases). V was trimmed by 5 bases and J by 3 bases, leaving 11 bases between them. The CDR3 is 14 amino acids. The germline V gene has CDR1 LNHNV and CDR2 YYDKDF (reference sequence). The CDR3 nucleotides are TGTGCCACCAGCGGGGGGGCGATCTACAATGAGCAGTTCTTC. It translates to CATSGGAIYNEQFF.

This chain connects TRBV7-6 to TRBJ2-6; TRBD2 matches 7 bases. Trimming at V came to 3 bases and at J to 3 bases, leaving 11 bases not matched to a gene. CDR1 is SGHVS and CDR2 is FNYEAQ in the germline V gene. The CDR3 has 18 amino acids. The CDR3, as DNA: TGTGCCAGCAGCTTTTCCCCCTCTGGGGGGGTTGGGGCCAACGTCCTGACTTTC. It specifies CASSFSPSGGVGANVLTF.

The rearrangement links TRBV11-2 to TRBJ2-7, with 8 positions matching TRBD2. This CDR3 comprises 15 residues. Germline CDR1 SGHAT, CDR2 FQNNGV. V shed 6 bases and J 2 bases; nucleotides not matched to a gene: 9. The CDR3 DNA is TGTGCCAGCAGGCCAAGCGGGGGCCCCACCTACGAGCAGTACTTC. This gives the protein CASRPSGGPTYEQYF.

The chain joins TRBV11-2 to TRBJ2-1; 8 bases are a match to TRBD1. Germline V CDR1 and CDR2: SGHAT, FQNNGV. The CDR3 totals 11 residues. Losses at the gene ends were 6 bases for V and 15 bases for J; bases not matched to a gene: 7. The CDR3 sequence: CASSISGTGFF. The CDR3 DNA is TGTGCCAGCAGTATTTCCGGGACAGGGTTCTTC.

This clone was observed once. For the CDR3, the DNA is TGTGCCAGCAGTGCAACTGAAGCTTTCTTT. Translating it yields CASSATEAFF. This sequence joins TRBV2 and TRBJ1-1; D not certain. V shed 4 bases and J shed 5 bases, with 2 bases lying between them. This CDR3 region has 10 residues. Germline values: CDR1 SNHLY, CDR2 FYNNEI.

The chain recombines TRBV6-5 with TRBJ2-1; perhaps TRBD1 as D (6 bases). V lost 10 bases and J 6 bases, leaving 13 bases between the germline ends. Germline values: CDR1 MNHEY, CDR2 SVGAGI. The CDR3 spans 12 residues. CDR3 sequence: CAIWGLLNEQFF. CDR3 nucleotides: TGTGCCATCTGGGGGCTACTCAATGAGCAGTTCTTC.

The chain combines TRBV7-9 with TRBJ2-3, with 13 positions matching TRBD2. The CDR3 spans 16 residues. V was pared by 5 bases and J by 5 bases, with 7 bases of the junction left unmatched. Per the germline V gene, CDR1 is SEHNR and CDR2 is FQNEAQ (reference sequence). In nucleotides, the CDR3 is TGTGCCAGCAGCCCGGGGACTAGCGGGGTTGTAGATACGCAGTATTTT. Amino acid sequence: CASSPGTSGVVDTQYF.

The J gene is TRBJ1-4, the V gene TRBV5-5; no clear D gene. The germline CDR1 and CDR2 sequences are SGHKS and YYEKEE (reference sequence). V dropped 1 base and J dropped 5 bases, with 6 bases sitting between them. The CDR3 is made up of 13 amino acids. As DNA, the CDR3 is TGTGCCAGCAGCTTGTTACGGAATGAAAAACTGTTTTTT. Residues: CASSLLRNEKLFF. Full variable domain (remainder filled in from reference TRBV5-5 and TRBJ1-4): DAGVTQSPTHLIKTRGQQVTLRCSPISGHKSVSWYQQVLGQGPQFIFQYYEKEERGRGNFPDRFSARQFPNYSSELNVNALLLGDSALYLCASSLLRNEKLFFGSGTQLSVL.

The rearrangement uses TRBV19 and TRBJ2-3; D unresolved. Germline V CDR1 and CDR2: LNHDA, SQIVND (reference sequence). CDR3 length equals 19 residues. Trimming took off 5 bases at V and 1 base at J, with 25 bases between the two ends. The CDR3 bases are TGTGCCAGTAGTCCCCCAGCCTACTACATGGCGAACCGCACAGATACGCAGTATTTT. Translating it yields CASSPPAYYMANRTDTQYF.

The chain combines TRBV4-3 with TRBJ2-3; TRBD2 matches at 9 bases. V trimming: 3 bases; J trimming: 4 bases; junction bases outside the gene matches: 2. The CDR3 length is 14 residues. The germline V gene has CDR1 LGHNA and CDR2 YSLEER. Here the CDR3 DNA reads TGCGCCAGCAGCCAGACTAGCGGCTCAGATACGCAGTATTTT. It codes for CASSQTSGSDTQYF.

This clone has only a few counts. The DNA for the CDR3 is TGTGCCAGCAGCGCCAGCGTGCCCCTCTCTGGAAACACCATATATTTT. It is translated as CASSASVPLSGNTIYF. The chain recombines TRBV9 with TRBJ1-3, with D hard to call. There are 16 residues in the CDR3. V lost 3 bases to trimming and J lost 0 bases, with 13 bases between them. CDR1 and CDR2 from the germline V gene are SGDLS and YYNGEE.

The J gene is TRBJ2-6, the V gene TRBV28; 10 bases match TRBD1. The CDR3 totals 15 residues. The germline V gene encodes CDR1 MDHEN and CDR2 SYDVKM. With V trimmed by 6 bases and J by 4 bases, 3 bases remained unmatched. CDR3 sequence: CASRWTGGGANVLTF. The CDR3 coding sequence is TGTGCCAGCAGATGGACAGGGGGAGGGGCCAACGTCCTGACTTTC.